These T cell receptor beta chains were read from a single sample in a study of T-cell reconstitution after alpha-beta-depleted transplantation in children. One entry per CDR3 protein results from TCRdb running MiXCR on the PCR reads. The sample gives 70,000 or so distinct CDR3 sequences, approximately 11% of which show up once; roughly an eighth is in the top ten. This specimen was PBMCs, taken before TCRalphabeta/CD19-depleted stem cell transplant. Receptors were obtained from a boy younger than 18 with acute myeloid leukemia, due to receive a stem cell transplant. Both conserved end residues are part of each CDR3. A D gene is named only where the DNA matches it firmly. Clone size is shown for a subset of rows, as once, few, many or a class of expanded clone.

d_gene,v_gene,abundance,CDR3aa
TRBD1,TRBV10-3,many,CAISAGQGNTGELFF
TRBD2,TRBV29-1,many,CSSSGRGEDETQYF
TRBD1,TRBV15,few,CATGPSGRQGAGNEQFF
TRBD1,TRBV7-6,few,CASRPNPGQGEQYF
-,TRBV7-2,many,CASSLEVENIQYF
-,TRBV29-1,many,CSVRSRAYEQYF
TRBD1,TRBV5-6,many,CASSSWVGQGSETQYF
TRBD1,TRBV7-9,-,CASSSGTGGSQPQHF
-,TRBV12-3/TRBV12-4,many,CASSLAQQEEGTDTQYF
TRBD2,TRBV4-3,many,CASSQGGGGELFF
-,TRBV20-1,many,CSASPGIPTGELFF
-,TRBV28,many,CASSTLGGGYNEQFF
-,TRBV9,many,CASSSSGVRSNEQFF
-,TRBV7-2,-,CASSFGTASTQYF
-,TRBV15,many,CATSGWRYSNADTQYF
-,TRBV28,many,CASSFSTLNEKLFF
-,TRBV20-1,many,CSARAGTASYNEQFF
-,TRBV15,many,CATSRVVGGGNQPQHF
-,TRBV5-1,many,CASSDKVGTLNEQFF
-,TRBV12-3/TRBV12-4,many,CASSPQGWGQETQYF
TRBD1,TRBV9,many,CASSDGTVGNTIYF
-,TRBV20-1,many,CSARKRRIGDNEQFF
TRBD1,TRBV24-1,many,CATSDLGQGAGEQFF
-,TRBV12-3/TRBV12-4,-,CASSLYSGEQYF
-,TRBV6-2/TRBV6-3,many,CASSPTGPKQPQHF
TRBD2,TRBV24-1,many,CATSDYAGGGEKREPYNEQFF
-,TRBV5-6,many,CASSTPGLPTVVQYF
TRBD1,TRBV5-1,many,CASRSTGGAFF
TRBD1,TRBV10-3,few,CAISRDRGEQYF
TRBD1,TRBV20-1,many,CSARGAGGVGHEQFF
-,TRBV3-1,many,CASSLLRNNEQFF
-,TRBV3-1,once,CASCQVRPRAGTQYF
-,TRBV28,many,CASSWGTDYGYTF
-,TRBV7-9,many,CASSQISGVSTQYF
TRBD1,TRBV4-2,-,CASSVESDRVVDTQYF
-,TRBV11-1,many,CASSLRIRSNQPQHF
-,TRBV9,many,CASSRDSGNTIYF
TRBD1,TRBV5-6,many,CASSARTGAREKLFF
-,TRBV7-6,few,CASSSGLEITIYGYTF